The rows below give T cell receptor beta chains drawn from one sample of a study of T cells after yellow fever vaccination. From the 5' RACE reads, TCRdb called clonotypes with MiXCR, one entry per CDR3 protein. The sample yields some 350,000 distinct CDR3 sequences, 11% seen once. This material consisted of PBMCs, taken on the day of the first yellow fever vaccination. Receptors originate from a man aged 18-30 years who received the YFV17D yellow fever vaccine. Each CDR3 is given without its conserved first and last residue.

>TRBV12-3/TRBV12-4|TRBJ2-3
ASSRDFTIDTQY
>TRBV12-3/TRBV12-4|TRBJ1-1
ASSDRGSRTEAF
>TRBV6-1|TRBJ1-2
ASSKDRDNYGYT
>TRBV7-2|TRBJ2-3
ASSLEASSNTQY
>TRBV11-1|TRBJ2-1
ASSPRRDRGRYNEQF
>TRBV29-1|TRBJ2-1
SVEYLGYEQF
>TRBV7-8|TRBJ2-3
ASRSTVSTDTQY
>TRBV3-1|TRBJ2-1
ASIPGVPYNEQF
>TRBV7-2|TRBJ2-1
ASSLAFGTEQF
>TRBV4-2|TRBJ2-3
ASSQWGPGGHTDTQY
>TRBV5-8|TRBJ2-1
ASSSQGASYNEQF
>TRBV20-1|TRBJ2-3
SAPTAGGTDTQY
>TRBV29-1|TRBJ2-5
SVEEAATQY
>TRBV6-2/TRBV6-3|TRBJ1-2
ASSYTLRAGGYT
>TRBV6-1|TRBJ2-3
ASSEKEVVLGGTQY
>TRBV5-6|TRBJ2-5
ASSLWRQRGAQY
>TRBV12-3/TRBV12-4|TRBJ2-1
ASRPSGGEYNEQF
>TRBV5-6|TRBJ1-5
ASSVNNQPQH
>TRBV10-2|TRBJ2-5
ASSESGVLGTQY
>TRBV10-3|TRBJ2-5
AIRTDGLKETQY
>TRBV5-1|TRBJ2-2
ASSPGQINTGELF
>TRBV20-1|TRBJ1-1
SASWTGRGAF
>TRBV19|TRBJ2-3
ASSMWGSTDTQY
>TRBV11-1|TRBJ2-1
ASSVPDVRGNEQF
>TRBV24-1|TRBJ2-1
ATSAASGRSSYNEQF
>TRBV6-5|TRBJ2-3
ASSYSTGGFGKVDTQY
>TRBV6-1|TRBJ2-4
ASSPAGTGVVNIQY
>TRBV6-1|TRBJ2-3
ASKLAAHTDTQY
>TRBV6-5|TRBJ1-4
ASSYREKLF
>TRBV9|TRBJ2-1
ASSVEGPPTYNEQF
>TRBV5-1|TRBJ2-3
ASSLGAGTGITDTQY
>TRBV6-5|TRBJ2-2
ASSYSPAGRTGELF
>TRBV7-1|TRBJ2-7
ASCRTGGLAEYEQY
>TRBV5-1|TRBJ1-1
ASSLFGENTEAF
>TRBV10-3|TRBJ2-3
AIRRDRYTDTQY
>TRBV7-2|TRBJ2-5
ASSLGVRVPETQY
>TRBV11-2|TRBJ2-1
ASSLSFTGTDEQF
>TRBV6-2/TRBV6-3|TRBJ2-1
ASSLRTALSYNEQF
>TRBV24-1|TRBJ2-2
ATSGQGASDTGELF
>TRBV6-5|TRBJ1-2
ASSYSQTFNYGYT
>TRBV7-2|TRBJ2-3
ASSSDVAGERTDTQY
>TRBV15|TRBJ2-5
ATSRDFAAVQETQY
>TRBV6-1|TRBJ2-3
ASRLAARDTQY
>TRBV7-2|TRBJ1-5
ASSSTGIQPQH
>TRBV29-1|TRBJ2-5
SVPLGGYQETQY
>TRBV5-1|TRBJ2-1
ASSKGSQTASYNEQF
>TRBV3-1|TRBJ1-2
ASSQDVGSYGYT
>TRBV6-1|TRBJ2-1
ASRTVPGLKQF
>TRBV5-1|TRBJ2-3
ASSLGDRGSTDTQY
>TRBV7-2|TRBJ2-7
ASSLAPDREEQY
>TRBV5-4|TRBJ2-3
ASSLIGDRADTQY
>TRBV7-6|TRBJ1-2
ASSPTDKGGYT
>TRBV7-9|TRBJ2-5
ASSYAGPQETQY